These 12 T cell receptor beta chains came from one sample sequenced in a study of shared clonotypes between healthy human individuals. Using immunoSEQ multiplex PCR, the repertoire was profiled, and TCRdb retains in-frame clones only, with some absent. The table lists some 1,600,000 clones, 95% to 99% of them singletons. Source material: naive CD4+ T cells sorted from blood. Stated subset: CD45RA+ positively selected. Source of these receptors: a man younger than 45 in good health.

The rearrangement joins TRBV7-6 to TRBJ2-2, with TRBD2 identical over 10 bases. V was pared by 5 bases and J by 5 bases, with 11 bases of the junction left unmatched. CDR3 length equals 17 residues. CDR1 is SGHVS, CDR2 FNYEAQ, per germline. The CDR3 region has the DNA TGTGCCAGCAGCCAACCTGCAGGTAGCGGGAGGACCGGGGAGCTGTTTTTT. Protein sequence: CASSQPAGSGRTGELFF.

The chain carries TRBV10-3 and TRBJ1-1, with a possible D match to TRBD1 (5 bases). CDR1 and CDR2 from the germline V gene are ENHRY and SYGVKD. The CDR3 runs to 13 residues. V was pared by 6 bases and J by 3 bases, with 11 bases between. DNA for the CDR3: TGTGCCATCAGGGGGGAAGTGGACACTGAAGCTTTCTTT. Encoded protein: CAIRGEVDTEAFF.

This chain links TRBV5-1 with TRBJ2-7; no clear D gene. CDR3 length: 15 residues. Trimming shortened V by 1 base and J by 3 bases, and 14 bases separated the two germline ends. Germline CDR1 and CDR2: SGHRS and YFSETQ. The chain's CDR3 is CASSLSLKKNYEQYF. The CDR3 DNA follows: TGCGCCAGCAGCTTGTCCTTGAAAAAGAACTACGAGCAGTACTTC.

The J gene is TRBJ1-1, the V gene TRBV29-1; D is possibly TRBD1 (5 bases). Trimming pared 2 bases from V and 2 bases from J, leaving 9 bases between. The germline gives CDR1 SQVTM, CDR2 ANQGSEA. The CDR3 covers 13 residues. CDR3 nucleotide sequence: TGCAGCGTTGAAACACAGGTAAACACTGAAGCTTTCTTT. This sequence encodes CSVETQVNTEAFF.

The CDR3 loop reads CATSRDPVDEQYF. The CDR3 DNA reads as TGTGCCACCAGCAGAGATCCGGTAGACGAGCAGTACTTC. V and J are TRBV15 and TRBJ2-7, with D hard to call. The CDR3 covers 13 residues. The V end was cut by 0 bases, the J end by 5 bases, with 8 bases between. The V gene's germline CDR1 is LNHNV and CDR2 YYDKDF (reference sequence).

The gene calls are TRBV7-9 and TRBJ1-5; 7 bases are a match to TRBD1. V was clipped by 2 bases and J by 7 bases; unmatched bases: 2. The CDR3 covers 13 residues. CDR1 SEHNR and CDR2 FQNEAQ come from the germline V gene (reference sequence). The CDR3: CASSLQGEQPQHF. CDR3 sequence (DNA): TGTGCCAGCAGCTTACAGGGGGAACAGCCCCAGCATTTT.

J is TRBJ1-5 and V is TRBV19; the match to TRBD1 covers 9 bases. The CDR3 is made up of 15 amino acids. Losses at the gene ends were 3 bases for V and 5 bases for J; bases not matched to a gene: 5. Germline CDR1 reads LNHDA; CDR2 reads SQIVND (reference sequence). The CDR3 reads CASSMWTGEHQPQHF. CDR3 sequence (DNA): TGTGCCAGTAGTATGTGGACAGGGGAACATCAGCCCCAGCATTTT.

Only one count was recorded for this clone. The chain carries TRBV5-1 and TRBJ2-6; 10 bases fit TRBD1. CDR3 length: 17 residues. Trimming cost V 0 bases and J 2 bases; bases outside gene matches: 2. Germline-derived CDR1 and CDR2 are SGHRS and YFSETQ. The CDR3 nucleotides are TGCGCCAGCAGCTTGGGCGGACAGGGGGCTGGGGCCAACGTCCTGACTTTC. It is translated as CASSLGGQGAGANVLTF.

The V gene is TRBV19, the J gene TRBJ2-5; 12 nucleotides align to TRBD2. Trimming at V came to 5 bases and at J to 5 bases, leaving 6 bases not matched to a gene. This CDR3 comprises 15 residues. Looked up from germline, CDR1 is LNHDA and CDR2 is SQIVND (reference sequence). The DNA of the CDR3 is TGTGCCAGTAGTGGACTAGCGGGATGGGAGGAGACCCAGTACTTC. Protein sequence: CASSGLAGWEETQYF.

This clone was seen a single time. J is TRBJ2-2 and V is TRBV9; 10 bases are a match to TRBD2. CDR1 is SGDLS and CDR2 is YYNGEE in the germline V gene. V was clipped by 5 bases and J by 8 bases; unmatched bases: 9. The CDR3 loop spans 15 amino acids. The CDR3 DNA sequence: TGTGCCAGCAGAGCTAGCGGGAGTAGTTTGGGGGAGCTGTTTTTT. Translating it yields CASRASGSSLGELFF.

The chain couples TRBV7-8 to TRBJ2-1; D gene ambiguous. Germline V gives CDR1 SGHVS, CDR2 FQNEAQ. Deletions cut 4 bases from V and 4 bases from J, with 14 bases between. The CDR3 spans 15 residues. In DNA form, the CDR3 reads TGTGCCAGCAGCTCCGAGGACCGCCCTTACAATGAGCAGTTCTTC. Its protein is CASSSEDRPYNEQFF.

The chain has TRBV6-1 and TRBJ2-7, with D possibly matching TRBD1 (5 bases). V lost 5 bases and J lost 2, with 13 bases in between. The CDR3 runs 14 residues. Germline CDR1 and CDR2: MNHNS and SASEGT. CDR3 nucleotide sequence: TGTGCCAGCAGTCCCGAAGGGGTCCCCTACGAGCAGTACTTC. This codes for CASSPEGVPYEQYF.